This entry is about one TCR beta chain. This sample is part of a study of technical replicates of blood from a few donors. The CDR3 has 15 amino acids. V was trimmed by 5 bases and J by 0 bases, leaving 11 bases between them. Germline CDR1 and CDR2: LNHDA and SQIVND (reference sequence). Sequencing was performed with immunoSEQ multiplex PCR; in TCRdb, only in-frame clones are kept and a portion is missing. The sample carries about 83,000 clones, roughly 94% recorded once. This TCR was sampled from a human donor in good health. The sample consisted of T cells isolated from PBMCs. The V call is TRBV19, the J call TRBJ1-5; possibly TRBD1 for D (5 bases). In nucleotides, the CDR3 is TGTGCCAGTAGTGGGGCGGGGGTTAGCAATCAGCCCCAGCATTTT. It translates to CASSGAGVSNQPQHF.